This T cell receptor beta chain was observed in a study of preoperative IRX-2 immunotherapy in early breast cancer. Treatment of the sample: preoperative locoregional IRX-2 cytokine immunotherapy. Preoperative locoregional IRX-2 cytokine immunotherapy was tested in the phase Ib source study. Clones were sequenced by immunoSEQ multiplex PCR, and TCRdb holds only the in-frame ones, with some missing. This sample has around 30,000 clones, with roughly 80% found just once. Germline V gene sequence: CDR1 MNHGY, CDR2 SAAAGT. The CDR3 is 14 residues long. Trimming removed 5 bases at V and 4 bases at J, with 14 bases between. In its sample, this clone was seen once.

The chain couples TRBV6-8 to TRBJ1-2, with D tentatively TRBD1 (5 bases). The sample in question was lymph node tissue, obtained from a patient treated with IRX-2 immunotherapy. The TCR originated in a human donor with breast cancer. The CDR3 sequence is CASSGADSPYGYTF. CDR3 nucleotide sequence: TGTGCCAGCAGTGGGGCTGATAGTCCCTATGGCTACACCTTC.